The next 31 T cell receptor beta chains were all read from a single sample in a study of molecular identifiers for immune sequencing clone quantification. TCRdb re-derived calls from the PCR reads in MiXCR, one entry per CDR3 protein. This table holds more than 450,000 distinct CDR3 sequences, roughly 23% found once. The sequencing input was naive CD8+ T cells from blood, with Jurkat cell RNA spiked in. Described subset: FACS-sorted CD8+CD4-CCR7+CD45RA+ naive T cells. These receptors originate from a human donor in good health. Some libraries in this study had Jurkat cell RNA spiked in.

On this clonotype itself: A much larger clone lies a single base off, so this may be a read error. The chain employs TRBV28 and TRBJ2-7; D gene uncertain. The germline V gene encodes CDR1 MDHEN and CDR2 SYDVKM. The CDR3 sequence is 16 residues long. Trimming removed 3 bases from V and 3 bases from J, with 18 bases in between. In DNA, the CDR3 is TGTGCCAGCAGTTTTGATGTGGGCAGTGAAGACTACGAGCAGTACTTC. Its protein is CASSFDVGSEDYEQYF.

The genes are TRBV10-1 and TRBJ2-1; D remains ambiguous. Looked up from germline, CDR1 is WNHNN and CDR2 is SYGVQD (reference sequence). Trimming stripped 3 bases from V and 0 bases from J, with 6 bases between. The CDR3 runs to 14 residues. The CDR3 loop is CASSDLGSYNEQFF. The DNA of the CDR3 is TGCGCCAGCAGTGATCTGGGCTCCTACAATGAGCAGTTCTTC.

A few counts support this clonotype. The chain is built from TRBV27 and TRBJ1-1; D may be TRBD1 (5 bases). Germline V CDR1 and CDR2: MNHEY, SMNVEV (reference sequence). Trimming removed 5 bases from V and 6 bases from J, with 16 bases in between. The CDR3 contains 14 residues. This CDR3 reads CASSPDGGNPEAFF. In DNA form, the CDR3 reads TGTGCCAGCAGTCCCGATGGGGGGAATCCTGAAGCTTTCTTT.

This clonotype was seen many times. The V gene is TRBV27, the J gene TRBJ1-2; D is perhaps TRBD1 (5 bases). The CDR3 runs to 15 residues. V gave up 2 bases and J gave up 0 bases, with 10 bases separating them. Germline CDR1 MNHEY, CDR2 SMNVEV (reference sequence). The CDR3 region has the DNA TGTGCCAGCAGTTTAGGTGTAGGGGCTAACTATGGCTACACCTTC. Protein: CASSLGVGANYGYTF.

This clonotype was counted between two and nine times. The chain carries TRBV3-1 and TRBJ1-1; 9 positions match TRBD1. The CDR3 contains 14 residues. Germline CDR1 reads LGHDT; CDR2 reads YNNKEL (reference sequence). V lost 5 bases, J lost 8 bases, and 9 bases stayed unmatched. The CDR3 is CASSVSYGTGEAFF. CDR3 coding DNA: TGTGCCAGCAGCGTTTCCTATGGGACAGGGGAAGCTTTCTTT. Complete variable domain (other parts from reference TRBV3-1 and TRBJ1-1): DTAVSQTPKYLVTQMGNDKSIKCEQNLGHDTMYWYKQDSKKFLKIMFSYNNKELIINETVPNRFSPKSPDKAHLNLHINSLELGDSAVYFCASSVSYGTGEAFFGQGTRLTVV.

V and J are TRBV4-3 and TRBJ1-1; tentatively, D is TRBD1 (5 bases). There are 15 residues in the CDR3. Germline lookup yields CDR1 LGHNA and CDR2 YSLEER. V was shortened by 0 bases and J by 4 bases, with 12 bases between the two germline ends. DNA for the CDR3: TGCGCCAGCAGCCAAGATGTAGGGGAGGGCACTGAAGCTTTCTTT. It codes for CASSQDVGEGTEAFF.

J is TRBJ2-1 and V is TRBV30; 8 bases line up with TRBD2. The CDR3 is 13 residues long. CDR1 and CDR2 from the germline V gene are GTSNPN and SVGIG (reference sequence). V trimming: 3 bases; J trimming: 8 bases; junction bases outside the gene matches: 6. CDR3 sequence (DNA): TGTGCCTGGAGCCGGGGGGGCGTCGATGAGCAGTTCTTC. It translates to CAWSRGGVDEQFF.

A note on this clonotype: This could be a read error, since a much larger clone is one nucleotide away. In DNA form, the CDR3 reads TGTGCCAGCAGCGCAGACCAAGAGACCCAGTACTTC. This codes for CASSADQETQYF. J is TRBJ2-5 and V is TRBV9; D is unresolved. This CDR3 is 12 amino acids long. V lost 3 bases and J 0 bases, leaving 3 bases between the germline ends. Germline V gives CDR1 SGDLS, CDR2 YYNGEE.

The chain is built from TRBV6-2 or TRBV6-3 and TRBJ2-1; 14 positions match TRBD2. The CDR3 is 15 residues long. Germline CDR1 MNHEY, CDR2 SVGEGT. The junction had 4 bases not matched to a gene; V was cut back by 2 bases and J by 10 bases. DNA for the CDR3: TGTGCCAGCAGTTACGCGGGACTAGCGGGAGTGGAGCAGTTCTTC. Residues: CASSYAGLAGVEQFF.

At least ten counts were recorded for this clonotype. This chain uses TRBV7-9 with TRBJ1-6, with a tentative D call TRBD1 (5 bases). This CDR3 has 17 amino acids. The germline V gene encodes CDR1 SEHNR and CDR2 FQNEAQ (reference sequence). V was shortened by 4 bases and J by 6 bases, with 19 bases between the two germline ends. The CDR3 DNA reads as TGTGCCAGCAGCTCCCCTCAGGGTGGGTTCGGTAATTCACCCCTCCACTTT. It specifies CASSSPQGGFGNSPLHF.

This chain uses TRBV2 with TRBJ1-1; D gene ambiguous. The V and J ends lost 3 bases and 8 bases respectively, with 13 bases between them. This CDR3 has 13 amino acids. The germline V gene encodes CDR1 SNHLY and CDR2 FYNNEI. In DNA, the CDR3 is TGTGCCAGCAGTGATGCGGGCTCGAGAGAAGCTTTCTTT. Amino acid sequence: CASSDAGSREAFF. Combining the CDR3 with reference TRBV2 and TRBJ1-1 gives the whole variable domain EPEVTQTPSHQVTQMGQEVILRCVPISNHLYFYWYRQILGQKVEFLVSFYNNEISEKSEIFDDQFSVERPDGSNFTLKIRSTKLEDSAMYFCASSDAGSREAFFGQGTRLTVV.

Notes on this clonotype: A junction boundary mismatches the germline segment, possibly from a read error. The V gene is TRBV27, the J gene TRBJ2-1; no clear D gene. CDR1 MNHEY and CDR2 SMNVEV come from the germline V gene (reference sequence). The CDR3 has 14 residues. CDR3 region: CASSFPNRYSEQFF. CDR3 coding DNA: TGTGCCAGCAGTTTCCCCAATAGATACAGTGAGCAGTTCTTC.

Points on this clonotype: A read error is possible here, since a much larger clone lies one base away. V usage is TRBV4-2 and J usage is TRBJ2-7; possible D gene TRBD1, 6 bases. The CDR3 is made up of 16 amino acids. V was pared by 3 bases and J by 6 bases, with 21 bases between. Per the germline V gene, CDR1 is LGHNA and CDR2 is YNFKEQ. CDR3 in DNA: TGTGCCAGCAGCCAGAAGACAGGTACTGCGTCTTCCGAGCAGTACTTC. Protein sequence: CASSQKTGTASSEQYF.

This clonotype was seen only a few times. V usage is TRBV27 and J usage is TRBJ2-7; 7 bases map to TRBD2. This CDR3 spans 14 amino acids. Germline lookup yields CDR1 MNHEY and CDR2 SMNVEV (reference sequence). The V and J ends lost 5 bases and 5 bases, in that order; junction bases with no gene match: 9. CDR3 protein: CASSTWEGIHEQYF. The CDR3 DNA is TGTGCCAGCAGTACCTGGGAGGGGATCCACGAGCAGTACTTC.

This clonotype was counted many times. V is TRBV12-3 or TRBV12-4 and J is TRBJ1-5; D call uncertain. The CDR3 is 15 amino acids. The V and J ends lost 4 bases and 4 bases respectively, with 14 bases between them. The CDR3 coding sequence is TGTGCCAGCAGTTCCGATACGGGTTTGAATCAGCCCCAGCATTTT. Its translation is CASSSDTGLNQPQHF.

This clonotype came up many times. The chain couples TRBV6-6 to TRBJ2-7; TRBD1 matches 9 bases. The CDR3 loop spans 16 amino acids. Looked up from germline, CDR1 is MNHNY and CDR2 is SVGAGI (reference sequence). J lost 5 bases, V lost 4 bases, and 12 bases had no gene match. The CDR3 coding sequence is TGTGCCAGCAGTTCAGACGTCGGGACAGGGTTCCACGAGCAGTACTTC. Its translation is CASSSDVGTGFHEQYF.

This clonotype was observed a few times. V gene TRBV18 combines with J gene TRBJ2-7, with TRBD1 as a possible D gene (6 bases). CDR3 length: 15 amino acids. Germline lookup yields CDR1 KGHSH and CDR2 LQKENI. V gave up 5 bases and J gave up 7 bases, with 21 bases separating them. This CDR3 is CASSSYDRSLGEQYF. DNA of the CDR3: TGTGCCAGCTCATCCTACGACAGGTCCCTGGGTGAGCAGTACTTC. Full variable domain (remainder filled in from reference TRBV18 and TRBJ2-7): NAGVMQNPRHLVRRRGQEARLRCSPMKGHSHVYWYRQLPEEGLKFMVYLQKENIIDESGMPKERFSAEFPKEGPSILRIQQVVRGDSAAYFCASSSYDRSLGEQYFGPGTRLTVT.

This clonotype has a handful of counts. The chain uses TRBV4-1 and TRBJ2-1; 8 nucleotides align to TRBD2. V lost 4 bases to trimming and J lost 12 bases; unmatched junction nucleotides: 5. Per germline, CDR1 MGHRA and CDR2 YSYEKL. The CDR3 length is 12 residues. CDR3 sequence: CASSPGGLRQFF. CDR3 bases: TGCGCCAGCAGCCCGGGGGGGCTGAGGCAGTTCTTC.

This chain uses TRBV11-3 with TRBJ1-6, with 8 bases lining up with TRBD1. This CDR3 has 18 residues. With 1 base clipped from V and 7 bases from J, the junction kept 12 bases outside the gene matches. CDR1 and CDR2 from the germline V gene are SGHNT and YENEEA. This CDR3 is CASSLVVLRGQENSPLHF. The DNA for the CDR3 is TGTGCCAGCAGCTTAGTAGTTCTTAGGGGACAGGAGAATTCACCCCTCCACTTT.

This clonotype was counted ten times or more. The chain joins TRBV7-2 to TRBJ1-3; no reliable D call. Germline V gene lookup returns CDR1 SGHTA and CDR2 FQGNSA. The ends were cut back, 1 base at V and 0 bases at J, with 13 bases in the middle. The CDR3 contains 17 residues. Written as DNA, the CDR3 is TGTGCCAGCAGCTTAGGGCAGGACCTTTACTCTGGAAACACCATATATTTT. Protein: CASSLGQDLYSGNTIYF.

The rearrangement uses TRBV5-6 and TRBJ2-2; 9 nucleotides agree with TRBD1. CDR1 and CDR2 (germline): SGHDT, YYEEEE. The V and J ends lost 6 bases and 3 bases, in that order; junction bases with no gene match: 15. The CDR3 is 18 residues long. CDR3 loop: CASTTDRGGTIDTGELFF. In DNA, the CDR3 is TGTGCCAGCACCACAGACAGGGGGGGAACAATTGACACCGGGGAGCTGTTTTTT.

This clonotype was seen many times. V is TRBV7-9 and J is TRBJ1-6; D unresolved. The CDR3 has 15 residues. Trimming took 4 bases from V and 5 from J, leaving 12 bases between them. Germline assignment: CDR1 SEHNR and CDR2 FQNEAQ (reference sequence). CDR3 sequence (DNA): TGTGCCAGCAGCTCAACATCAGATAATAATTCACCCCTCCACTTT. It yields the protein CASSSTSDNNSPLHF.

This clonotype was observed many times. The CDR3 bases are TGTGCCAGCAGTCCTTTGGACAGAGCGTTTCAGCCCCAGCATTTT. This sequence encodes CASSPLDRAFQPQHF. The rearrangement links TRBV12-3 or TRBV12-4 to TRBJ1-5; D is possibly TRBD1 (6 bases). The CDR3 length is 15 residues. Between the trimmed V and J ends, which lost 5 bases and 6 bases, there was a span of 17 bases.

This chain uses TRBV9 with TRBJ2-1; D possibly corresponds to TRBD2 (5 bases). Germline CDR1 reads SGDLS; CDR2 reads YYNGEE. There are 17 residues in the CDR3. Trimming removed 2 bases at V and 0 bases at J, with 15 bases between. The CDR3: CASSVTRDYDSYNEQFF. The CDR3 region has the DNA TGTGCCAGCAGCGTCACCCGGGATTACGACTCCTACAATGAGCAGTTCTTC.

A word on this clonotype: One base away lies a much larger clone, so this may be a sequencing read error. This chain connects TRBV5-5 to TRBJ2-7; D not certain. This CDR3 spans 14 amino acids. The germline CDR1 and CDR2 sequences are SGHKS and YYEKEE (reference sequence). V was pared by 4 bases and J by 9 bases, with 20 bases between. The CDR3 DNA reads TGTGCCAGCAGCCCTGGGCTTATGACGGACCCGCAGTACTTC. Translating gives CASSPGLMTDPQYF.

This clonotype was found a few times. As DNA, the CDR3 is TGTGCCATCAGCGAGGACAGTAACACCGGGGAGCTGTTTTTT. Its protein product is CAISEDSNTGELFF. The rearrangement uses TRBV10-3 and TRBJ2-2; perhaps TRBD1 as D (6 bases). This CDR3 comprises 14 residues. V lost 6 bases to trimming and J lost 2 bases, with 10 bases between them. Germline CDR1 is ENHRY and CDR2 is SYGVKD.

With respect to this clonotype: The germline gene is not matched at one end of the junction; a read error may be the cause. V gene TRBV12-5 combines with J gene TRBJ1-1; tentatively, D is TRBD1 (5 bases). The V gene's germline CDR1 is LGHNT and CDR2 FRNRAP. CDR3 size: 15 residues. The CDR3 reads CAIGLVGGVYTEAFF. CDR3 coding DNA: TGTGCTATTGGTTTGGTGGGGGGGGTTTACACTGAAGCTTTCTTT.

The chain carries TRBV6-2 or TRBV6-3 and TRBJ2-2, with 7 bases matching TRBD2. The CDR3 loop spans 16 amino acids. V lost 6 bases and J lost 0; bases outside the gene matches: 7. Germline CDR1 and CDR2: MNHEY and SVGEGT. CDR3 in amino acids: CASRRPSGTNTGELFF. CDR3 DNA: TGTGCCAGCAGACGCCCTAGCGGCACGAACACCGGGGAGCTGTTTTTT.

The sample holds a few counts of this clonotype. The chain is built from TRBV24-1 and TRBJ2-1, with D tentatively TRBD1 or TRBD2 (5 bases each). CDR1 is KGHDR, CDR2 SFDVKD, per germline. The CDR3 is made up of 17 amino acids. Trimming cost V 4 bases and J 0 bases, with 15 bases left between them. The CDR3 DNA is TGTGCCACCAGTGACTCAAAGGCAGGGAGCTCCTACAATGAGCAGTTCTTC. Residues: CATSDSKAGSSYNEQFF.

This clonotype turned up a few times. At one of its ends the junction is not consistent with the germline gene, which may arise from a read error. V and J are TRBV5-1 and TRBJ1-3; D is unclear. The CDR3 is made up of 16 amino acids. Looked up from germline, CDR1 is SGHRS and CDR2 is YFSETQ. CDR3 in amino acids: CASSLDVFYSGNTINF. CDR3 nucleotide sequence: TGCGCCAGCAGCTTGGATGTCTTCTACTCTGGAAACACCATAAATTTT.

In its sample, this clonotype was seen a few times. The rearrangement links TRBV4-2 to TRBJ2-7; D possibly corresponds to TRBD2 (5 bases). The germline V and J ends were trimmed by 0 bases and 3 bases, with 12 bases remaining between them. CDR1 and CDR2 (germline): LGHNA, YNFKEQ. CDR3 length: 15 amino acids. The CDR3 here is CASSQEGVGGYEQYF. In DNA, the CDR3 is TGTGCCAGCAGCCAAGAGGGCGTCGGAGGCTACGAGCAGTACTTC.